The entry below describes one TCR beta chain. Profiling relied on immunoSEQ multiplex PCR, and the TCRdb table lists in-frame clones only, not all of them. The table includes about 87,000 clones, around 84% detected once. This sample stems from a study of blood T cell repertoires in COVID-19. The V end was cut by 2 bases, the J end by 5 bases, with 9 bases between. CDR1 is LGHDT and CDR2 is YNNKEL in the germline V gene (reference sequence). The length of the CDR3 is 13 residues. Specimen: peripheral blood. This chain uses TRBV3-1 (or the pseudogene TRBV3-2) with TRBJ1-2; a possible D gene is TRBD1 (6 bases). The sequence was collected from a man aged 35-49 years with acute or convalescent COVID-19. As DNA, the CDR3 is TGTGCCAGCAGCCAAAGGACAGATTATGGCTACACCTTC. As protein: CASSQRTDYGYTF.